Sequencing of this T cell receptor (beta chain) was carried out in a study of blood T cell repertoires in COVID-19. Allocation to cohorts depended on clinical history reported by the participants. In the original analysis: Nucleated cell number was recorded as an estimate derived from reference gene primer amplification. Repertoires were generated with immunoSEQ multiplex PCR, while TCRdb's copy carries only in-frame clones and drops some. That table is the source of V, J and clone size, and D and trimming were worked out from the DNA. Of hundreds of thousands of clones detected, 70% to 90% appear once; the ten largest clones hold approximately 9.1%. This sequence was found in a woman aged 45-60 years with acute COVID-19. Sequences were obtained from PBMCs or T cells enriched from blood (not recorded which).

The CDR3 DNA is TGCGCCAGCAGCCAAGAATTCAGGGGTCAAGCCAAAAACATTCAGTACTTC. It encodes CASSQEFRGQAKNIQYF. The chain recombines TRBV4-3 with TRBJ2-4; TRBD1 might be the D (6 bases). This CDR3 has 17 amino acids. CDR1 is LGHNA and CDR2 is YSLEER in the germline V gene. V lost 0 bases, J lost 0 bases, and 12 bases lay in between.